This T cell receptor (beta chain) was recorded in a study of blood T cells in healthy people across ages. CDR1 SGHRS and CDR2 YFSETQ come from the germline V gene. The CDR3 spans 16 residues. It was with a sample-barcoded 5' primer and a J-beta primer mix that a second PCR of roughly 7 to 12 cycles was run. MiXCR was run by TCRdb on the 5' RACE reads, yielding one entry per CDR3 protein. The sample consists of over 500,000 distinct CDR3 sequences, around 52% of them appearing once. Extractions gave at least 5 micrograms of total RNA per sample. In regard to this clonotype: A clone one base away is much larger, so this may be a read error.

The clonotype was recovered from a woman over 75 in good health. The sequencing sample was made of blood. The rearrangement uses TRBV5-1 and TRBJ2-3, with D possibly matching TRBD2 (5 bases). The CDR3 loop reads CAGSLGRASSTDTQYF. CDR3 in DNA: TGCGCCGGCAGCTTGGGGAGAGCTTCTAGCACAGATACGCAGTATTTT.